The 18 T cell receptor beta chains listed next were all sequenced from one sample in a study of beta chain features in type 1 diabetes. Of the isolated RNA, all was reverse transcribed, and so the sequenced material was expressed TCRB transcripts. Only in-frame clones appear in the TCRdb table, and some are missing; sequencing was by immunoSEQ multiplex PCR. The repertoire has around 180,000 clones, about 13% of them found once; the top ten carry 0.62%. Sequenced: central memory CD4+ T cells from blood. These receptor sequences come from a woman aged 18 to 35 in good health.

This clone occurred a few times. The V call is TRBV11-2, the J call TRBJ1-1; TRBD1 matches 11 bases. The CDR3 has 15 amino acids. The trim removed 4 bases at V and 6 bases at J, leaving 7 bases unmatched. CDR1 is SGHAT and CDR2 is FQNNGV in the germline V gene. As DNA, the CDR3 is TGTGCCAGCAGCTCGGACAGGGGGCGAGTCGCTGAAGCTTTCTTT. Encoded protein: CASSSDRGRVAEAFF.

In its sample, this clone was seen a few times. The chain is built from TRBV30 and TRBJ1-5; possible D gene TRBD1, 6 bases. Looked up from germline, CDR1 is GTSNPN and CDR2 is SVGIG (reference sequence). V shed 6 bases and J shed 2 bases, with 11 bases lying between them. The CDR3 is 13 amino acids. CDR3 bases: TGTGCCTGCGGGGCAGGGGGCAATCAGCCCCAGCATTTT. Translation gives CACGAGGNQPQHF.

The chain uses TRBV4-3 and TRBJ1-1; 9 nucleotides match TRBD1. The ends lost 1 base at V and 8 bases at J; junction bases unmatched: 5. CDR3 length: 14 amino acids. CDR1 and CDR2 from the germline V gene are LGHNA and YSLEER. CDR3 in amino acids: CASSQARQGGEAFF. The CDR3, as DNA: TGCGCCAGCAGCCAAGCCCGACAGGGGGGAGAAGCTTTCTTT.

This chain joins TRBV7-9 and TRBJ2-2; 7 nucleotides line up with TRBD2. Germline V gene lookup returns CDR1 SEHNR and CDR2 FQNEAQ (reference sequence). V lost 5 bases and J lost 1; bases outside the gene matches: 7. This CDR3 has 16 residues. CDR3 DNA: TGTGCCAGCAGCCTTACGTCTAGCGGGAACACCGGGGAGCTGTTTTTT. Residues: CASSLTSSGNTGELFF.

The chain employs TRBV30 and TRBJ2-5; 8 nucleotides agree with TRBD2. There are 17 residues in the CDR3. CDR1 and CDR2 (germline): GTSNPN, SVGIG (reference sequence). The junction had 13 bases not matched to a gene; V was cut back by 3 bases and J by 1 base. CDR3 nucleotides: TGTGCCTGGAGCAGGGGCCTAGCGGGCAATTCCCAAGAGACCCAGTACTTC. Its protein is CAWSRGLAGNSQETQYF.

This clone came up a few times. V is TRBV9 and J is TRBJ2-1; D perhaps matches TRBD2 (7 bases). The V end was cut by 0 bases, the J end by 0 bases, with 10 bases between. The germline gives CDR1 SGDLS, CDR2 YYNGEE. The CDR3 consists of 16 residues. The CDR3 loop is CASSVGGGFSYNEQFF. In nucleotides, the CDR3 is TGTGCCAGCAGCGTAGGGGGGGGCTTCTCCTACAATGAGCAGTTCTTC.

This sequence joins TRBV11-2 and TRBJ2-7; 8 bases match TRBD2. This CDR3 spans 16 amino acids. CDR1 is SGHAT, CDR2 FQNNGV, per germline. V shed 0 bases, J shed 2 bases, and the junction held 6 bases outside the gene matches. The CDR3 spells CASSLDLTSGAYEQYF. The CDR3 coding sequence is TGTGCCAGCAGCTTAGATCTAACTAGCGGAGCCTACGAGCAGTACTTC.

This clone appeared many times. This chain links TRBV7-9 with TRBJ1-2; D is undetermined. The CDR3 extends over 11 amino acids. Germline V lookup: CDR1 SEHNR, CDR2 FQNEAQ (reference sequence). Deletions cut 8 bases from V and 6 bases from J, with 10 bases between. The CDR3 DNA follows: TGTGCCAGCTCGTGGGCTCATGGCTACACCTTC. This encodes CASSWAHGYTF.

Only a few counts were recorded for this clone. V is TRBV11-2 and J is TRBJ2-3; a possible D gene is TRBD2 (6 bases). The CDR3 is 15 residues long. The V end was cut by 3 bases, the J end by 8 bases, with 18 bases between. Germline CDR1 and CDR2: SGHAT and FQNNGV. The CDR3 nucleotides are TGTGCCAGCAGCTTGGACTACGACGTCCTGGGTACGCAGTATTTT. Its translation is CASSLDYDVLGTQYF.

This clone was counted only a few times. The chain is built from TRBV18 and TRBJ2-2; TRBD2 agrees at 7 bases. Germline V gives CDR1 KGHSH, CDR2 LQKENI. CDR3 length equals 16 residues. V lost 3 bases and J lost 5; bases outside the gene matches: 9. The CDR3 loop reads CASSPRAGASTGELFF. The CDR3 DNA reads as TGTGCCAGCTCACCCAGGGCGGGAGCTTCTACCGGGGAGCTGTTTTTT.

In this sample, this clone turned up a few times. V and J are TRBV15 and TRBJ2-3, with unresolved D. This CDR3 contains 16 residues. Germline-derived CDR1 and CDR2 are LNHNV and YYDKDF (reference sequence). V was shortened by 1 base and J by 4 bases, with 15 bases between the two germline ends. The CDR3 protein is CATSRAGTISPDTQYF. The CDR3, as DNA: TGTGCCACCAGCAGAGCAGGAACCATCAGTCCAGATACGCAGTATTTT. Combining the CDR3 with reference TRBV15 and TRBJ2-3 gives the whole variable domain DAMVIQNPRYQVTQFGKPVTLSCSQTLNHNVMYWYQQKSSQAPKLLFHYYDKDFNNEADTPDNFQSRRPNTSFCFLDIRSPGLGDTAMYLCATSRAGTISPDTQYFGPGTRLTVL.

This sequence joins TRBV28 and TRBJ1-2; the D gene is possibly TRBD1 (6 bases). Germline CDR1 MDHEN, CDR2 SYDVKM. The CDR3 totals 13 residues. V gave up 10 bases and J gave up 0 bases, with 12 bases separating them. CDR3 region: CAIEGGANYGYTF. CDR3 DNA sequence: TGTGCCATCGAGGGGGGGGCTAACTATGGCTACACCTTC.

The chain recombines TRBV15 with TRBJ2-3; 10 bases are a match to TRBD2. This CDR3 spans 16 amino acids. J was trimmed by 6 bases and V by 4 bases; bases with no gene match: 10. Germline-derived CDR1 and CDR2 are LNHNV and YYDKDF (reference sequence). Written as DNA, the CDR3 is TGTGCCACCAGCAAGACCCAGCGGGAGGGCCTGGATACGCAGTATTTT. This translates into CATSKTQREGLDTQYF.

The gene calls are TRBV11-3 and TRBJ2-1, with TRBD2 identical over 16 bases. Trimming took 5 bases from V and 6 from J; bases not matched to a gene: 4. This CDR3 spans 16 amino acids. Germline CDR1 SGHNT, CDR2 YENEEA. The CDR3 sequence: CASSPGTSGRGNEQFF. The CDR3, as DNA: TGTGCCAGCAGCCCCGGGACTAGCGGGAGGGGCAATGAGCAGTTCTTC. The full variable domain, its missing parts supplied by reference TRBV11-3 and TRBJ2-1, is EAGVVQSPRYKIIEKKQPVAFWCNPISGHNTLYWYLQNLGQGPELLIRYENEEAVDDSQLPKDRFSAERLKGVDSTLKIQPAELGDSAVYLCASSPGTSGRGNEQFFGPGTRLTVL.

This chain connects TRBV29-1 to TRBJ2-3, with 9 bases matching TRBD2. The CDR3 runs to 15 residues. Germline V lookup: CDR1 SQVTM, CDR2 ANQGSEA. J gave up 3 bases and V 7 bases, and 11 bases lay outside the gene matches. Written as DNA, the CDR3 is TGCAGCGCCCTTCCTAGCGGGATAGGGACAGATACGCAGTATTTT. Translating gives CSALPSGIGTDTQYF.

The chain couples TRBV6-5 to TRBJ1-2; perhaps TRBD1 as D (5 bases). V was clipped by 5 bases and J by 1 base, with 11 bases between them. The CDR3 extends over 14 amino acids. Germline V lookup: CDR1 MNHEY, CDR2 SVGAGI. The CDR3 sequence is CASSGGTYNYGYTF. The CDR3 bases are TGTGCCAGCAGTGGAGGGACCTATAACTATGGCTACACCTTC.

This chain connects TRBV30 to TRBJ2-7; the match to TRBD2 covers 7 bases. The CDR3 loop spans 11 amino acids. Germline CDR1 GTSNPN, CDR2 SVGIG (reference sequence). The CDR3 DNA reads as TGTTGCGGGAGCGCTGGGGGCGAGCAGTACTTC. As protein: CCGSAGGEQYF.

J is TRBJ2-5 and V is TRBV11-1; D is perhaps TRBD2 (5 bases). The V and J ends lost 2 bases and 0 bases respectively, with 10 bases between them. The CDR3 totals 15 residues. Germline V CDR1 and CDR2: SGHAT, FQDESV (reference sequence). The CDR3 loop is CASSLQAADQETQYF. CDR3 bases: TGTGCCAGCAGCTTACAAGCGGCCGACCAAGAGACCCAGTACTTC.